These T cell receptor beta chains were read from a single sample in a study of T-cell memory formation after mild COVID-19. Each CDR3 protein is one row after TCRdb ran MiXCR on the 5' RACE reads. Of 300,000 to 350,000 distinct CDR3 sequences in the sample, over 10% were seen once. Sequenced: PBMCs or a T cell subset sorted from them (not recorded which). These receptors originate from a man between 18 and 35 years old who had mild COVID-19 (a few samples of this study predate the infection). Cell type and time point are not known. The CDR3 runs from the conserved cysteine through the conserved F or W. Each record gives: V gene, J gene, clone size, D gene, CDR3 DNA, CDR3 protein. A D gene is named only where the DNA matches it firmly. Part of the rows lack a size; the others show once, few, many or a class for expanded clones.

TRBV28	TRBJ1-1	few	.	TGTGCCAGCAGTCTCTCCTTGGGTCGGGTTGAAGCTTTCTTT	CASSLSLGRVEAFF
TRBV7-2	TRBJ1-2	few	.	TGTGCCAGCAGCCCATCGGGCAGGGACTATGGCTACACCTTC	CASSPSGRDYGYTF
TRBV5-6	TRBJ1-2	.	TRBD1	TGTGCCAGCAGCTCGGACAGGGTCTATGGCTACACCTTC	CASSSDRVYGYTF
TRBV5-1	TRBJ1-1	.	TRBD1	TGCGCCAGCAGCTGGACAGGGCCGAACACTGAAGCTTTCTTT	CASSWTGPNTEAFF
TRBV4-2	TRBJ2-7	few	TRBD1	TGTGCCAGCAGCCCGGACAGGGGGTGGCCTTACGAGCAGTACTTC	CASSPDRGWPYEQYF
TRBV6-6	TRBJ2-1	few	.	TGTGCCAGCAGTCTTGCCTTCCTGGGTTCCTACAATGAGCAGTTCTTC	CASSLAFLGSYNEQFF
TRBV7-3	TRBJ1-1	.	.	TGTGCCAGCAGCTTTATAGGTTCGAACACTGAAGCTTTCTTT	CASSFIGSNTEAFF
TRBV6-6	TRBJ1-5	few	.	TGTGCCAGCGGAGGCCAGATCAATCAGCCCCAGCATTTT	CASGGQINQPQHF
TRBV19	TRBJ1-5	.	.	TGTGCCAGTACCCCGGGCAGTAACGGCAATCAGCCCCAGCATTTT	CASTPGSNGNQPQHF
TRBV7-9	TRBJ2-6	few	TRBD1	TGTGCCAGCAGCTTACAGGGACAGTATGATTCTGGGGCCAACGTCCTGACTTTC	CASSLQGQYDSGANVLTF
TRBV3-2	TRBJ2-3	.	.	TGTGCCAGCAGCCGGCCCCGACAGGGTGCCCCAGATACGCAGTATTTT	CASSRPRQGAPDTQYF
TRBV28	TRBJ1-6	few	.	TGTGCCAGCAGACAATCTGCTTCACCCCTCCACTTT	CASRQSASPLHF
TRBV12-3/TRBV12-4	TRBJ2-3	.	TRBD2	TGTGCCAGCAGCCAAGGAACACTAGGACTAGCGGCCGGTACGCAGTATTTT	CASSQGTLGLAAGTQYF
TRBV5-1	TRBJ2-2	many	TRBD1	TGCGCCAGCAGCCCAGCAGGGACAGGCGCTGCCGGGGAGCTGTTTTTT	CASSPAGTGAAGELFF
TRBV6-1	TRBJ1-5	few	.	TGTGCCAGCAGGAGGACAGATAGCAATCAGCCCCAGCATTTT	CASRRTDSNQPQHF
TRBV6-2/TRBV6-3	TRBJ1-2	.	.	TGTGACAGCAGTAACGCCATGGGGGCTCGGACCGGTGGCTACACCTTC	CDSSNAMGARTGGYTF
TRBV7-3	TRBJ1-5	.	.	TGTGCCAGCAGCAAAAAGGGACGCCACTGGGGCAATCAGCCCCAGCATTTT	CASSKKGRHWGNQPQHF
TRBV30	TRBJ1-2	.	TRBD1	TGTGCCTGCTTATCCCGGGACAGGGGGTATGGCTACACCTTC	CACLSRDRGYGYTF
TRBV24-1	TRBJ2-1	many	.	TGTGCCACCAGTGACACCCGGGGGTACTACAATGAGCAGTTCTTC	CATSDTRGYYNEQFF
TRBV6-6	TRBJ1-4	many	TRBD1	TGTGCCAGCAGGACAGGGCCGAATGAAAAACTGTTTTTT	CASRTGPNEKLFF
TRBV7-2	TRBJ2-3	.	.	TGTGCCAGTACTTTGGGCATTAACACAGATACGCAGTATTTT	CASTLGINTDTQYF
TRBV23-1	TRBJ2-6	.	TRBD1	TGCGCCAGCAGTCACCCCGACGGACAGGGAACCGGGGCCAACGTCCTGACTTTC	CASSHPDGQGTGANVLTF
TRBV3-1	TRBJ2-1	few	TRBD2	TGTGCCAGCAGCCCACGACTAGCGGGGGGGCCTCTGAATGAGCAGTTCTTC	CASSPRLAGGPLNEQFF
TRBV29-1	TRBJ1-2	.	.	TGCAGCCCCGGACAGAGTCGCTATGGCTACACCTTC	CSPGQSRYGYTF
TRBV25-1	TRBJ1-2	.	.	TGTGCCAGCAGTGAAATAGGGGGGTATGGCTACACCTTC	CASSEIGGYGYTF
TRBV28	TRBJ1-1	few	.	TGTGCCAGTCTGACGGCAGGGCGCCCTGAAGCTTTCTTT	CASLTAGRPEAFF
TRBV4-1	TRBJ2-2	few	TRBD2	TGCGCCAGCAGCCAGATGGGGACTAGCCCCACCGGGGAGCTGTTTTTT	CASSQMGTSPTGELFF
TRBV4-3	TRBJ2-5	few	.	TGCGCCAGCAGCCATACGCCGTACCAAGAGACCCAGTACTTC	CASSHTPYQETQYF
TRBV6-2/TRBV6-3	TRBJ1-2	.	.	TGTGCCAGCAGACCCGGACAGTCCGGCCGTGGCTACACCTTC	CASRPGQSGRGYTF
TRBV6-5	TRBJ2-1	.	TRBD1	TGTGCCAGCAGTTACTTACAGGGGGCGCCTTACAATGAGCAGTTCTTC	CASSYLQGAPYNEQFF
TRBV28	TRBJ1-2	few	.	TGTGCCAGCAGTGCCCGCGGGTCGGGAGGCTATGGCTACACCTTC	CASSARGSGGYGYTF
TRBV11-3	TRBJ2-1	.	.	TGTGCCAGCAGCCCCGGAGGGTTGAATAATGAGCAGTTCTTC	CASSPGGLNNEQFF
TRBV7-2	TRBJ2-1	few	.	TGTGCCAGCAGCTTAGAGGCTTCAGATCGACAGTTCTTC	CASSLEASDRQFF
TRBV4-1	TRBJ2-1	many	.	TGCGCCAGCAGCCAAGAACCATGGTCAGGGAACAATGAGCAGTTCTTC	CASSQEPWSGNNEQFF
TRBV12-3/TRBV12-4	TRBJ1-2	once	.	TGTGCCAGCAGGAAGGTGTGGGATGGCTACACCTTC	CASRKVWDGYTF
TRBV6-1	TRBJ1-2	.	.	TGTGCCAGCAGTGAAGTCCAGTCATCCTACTATGGCTACACCTTC	CASSEVQSSYYGYTF
TRBV5-1	TRBJ2-2	.	.	TGCGCCAGCAGCTCGGTTCCCAGCACCGGGGAGCTGTTTTTT	CASSSVPSTGELFF
TRBV6-2/TRBV6-3	TRBJ2-3	.	.	TGTGCCAGCAGGGACAGCATTTACACAGATACGCAGTATTTT	CASRDSIYTDTQYF
TRBV2	TRBJ1-1	few	TRBD1	TGTGCCAGCAGTCTCAGACAGGGAAACACTGAAGCTTTT	CASSLRQGNTEAF
TRBV27	TRBJ2-5	.	.	TGTGCCAGCAGTTCCTACCGGACAGAAGGGGAGACCCAGTACTTC	CASSSYRTEGETQYF